The T cell receptor (beta chain) under discussion was sequenced for a study of identical twins. Study-wide points: Memory repertoires lacked the insertion deficit that abundant cord blood beta clonotypes showed.

Template switching supplied a universal primer site; unique molecular identifiers were carried on the cDNA. TCRdb used MiXCR to reprocess the 5' RACE reads, holding one entry per CDR3 protein. Of 430,000 or so distinct CDR3 sequences listed, roughly a quarter are singletons. CDR3 length: 17 residues. Germline loops: CDR1 SEHNR, CDR2 FQNEAQ (reference sequence). Trimming cost V 5 bases and J 5 bases; bases outside gene matches: 12. With regard to this clonotype: Antigen specificity is unknown.

The data also belong to a second study, concerning T cells expressing NK-cell markers. Per that study: It was from sorted CD3+CD56+NKG2C+, CD3+CD56+NKG2C- and CD3+CD56-NKG2C+ T cells that TCR beta repertoires came.

The sequence came from a woman aged 18-29 years in good health. Specimen: CD4+ T cells sorted from blood. The J gene is TRBJ2-3, the V gene TRBV7-9; 11 nucleotides agree with TRBD2. The CDR3 nucleotides are TGTGCCAGCAGCGCCAGACTAGCGGGAACCAAGGGAGATACGCAGTATTTT. Protein sequence: CASSARLAGTKGDTQYF. The variable domain in full, with the rest retrieved from reference TRBV7-9 and TRBJ2-3, is DTGVSQNPRHKITKRGQNVTFRCDPISEHNRLYWYRQTLGQGPEFLTYFQNEAQLEKSRLLSDRFSAERPKGSFSTLEIQRTEQGDSAMYLCASSARLAGTKGDTQYFGPGTRLTVL.